These 3 T cell receptor beta chains were sequenced from one sample in a study of graft-versus-host responses after intestinal transplantation. No antigen is known for these receptors. Assay: immunoSEQ multiplex PCR; the TCRdb copy retains only in-frame clones and omits some. The sample holds 110,000 to 150,000 clones; 80% to 95% are singletons and the top ten take about 0.19%. The material was unstimulated CD4+ T cells sorted from spleen or lymph node cells, obtained before intestinal transplant. The receptor set was obtained from a human donor who received an intestinal transplant.

The DNA for the CDR3 is TGTGCCAGCAGTGGTCTTGGACAGGGGTATGGCTACACCTTC. The encoded protein is CASSGLGQGYGYTF. This sequence joins TRBV25-1 and TRBJ1-2; 9 positions match TRBD1. The trim removed 4 bases at V and 5 bases at J, leaving 5 bases unmatched. CDR3 length: 14 residues. Germline-derived CDR1 and CDR2 are MGHDK and SYGVNS.

This chain links TRBV5-6 with TRBJ2-7, with D maybe TRBD1 (5 bases). Per the germline V gene, CDR1 is SGHDT and CDR2 is YYEEEE. The V and J ends lost 4 bases and 4 bases respectively, with 9 bases between them. The CDR3 runs to 12 residues. The CDR3 spells CASSPSGYEQYF. CDR3 nucleotides: TGTGCCAGCAGCCCGTCAGGGTACGAGCAGTACTTC.

V gene TRBV6-5 combines with J gene TRBJ1-2; TRBD1 matches 8 bases. Germline loops: CDR1 MNHEY, CDR2 SVGAGI. The CDR3 is made up of 15 amino acids. V shed 0 bases, J shed 4 bases, and the junction held 4 bases outside the gene matches. CDR3 region: CASSYSQGAPYGYTF. The CDR3 coding sequence is TGTGCCAGCAGTTACTCGCAGGGGGCCCCCTATGGCTACACCTTC.